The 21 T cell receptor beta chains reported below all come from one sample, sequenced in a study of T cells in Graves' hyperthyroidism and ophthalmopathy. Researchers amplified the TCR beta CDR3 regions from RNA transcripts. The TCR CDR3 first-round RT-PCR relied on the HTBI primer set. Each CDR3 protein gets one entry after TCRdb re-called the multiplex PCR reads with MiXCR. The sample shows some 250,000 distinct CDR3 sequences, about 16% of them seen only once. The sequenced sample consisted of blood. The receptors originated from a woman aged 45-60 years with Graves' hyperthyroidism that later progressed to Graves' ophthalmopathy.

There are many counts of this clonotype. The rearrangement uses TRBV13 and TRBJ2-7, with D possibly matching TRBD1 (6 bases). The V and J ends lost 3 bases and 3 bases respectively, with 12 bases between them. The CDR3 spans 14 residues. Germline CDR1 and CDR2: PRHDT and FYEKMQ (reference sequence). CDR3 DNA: TGTGCCAGCAGCTTCAAACAGGGCATCTACGAGCAGTACTTC. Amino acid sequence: CASSFKQGIYEQYF.

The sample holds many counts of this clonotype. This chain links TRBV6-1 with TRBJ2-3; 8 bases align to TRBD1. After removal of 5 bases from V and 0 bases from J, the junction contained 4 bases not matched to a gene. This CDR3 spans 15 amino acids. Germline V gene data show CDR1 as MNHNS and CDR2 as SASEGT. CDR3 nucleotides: TGTGCCAGCAGTAAAGGACAGGGTAGCACAGATACGCAGTATTTT. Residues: CASSKGQGSTDTQYF.

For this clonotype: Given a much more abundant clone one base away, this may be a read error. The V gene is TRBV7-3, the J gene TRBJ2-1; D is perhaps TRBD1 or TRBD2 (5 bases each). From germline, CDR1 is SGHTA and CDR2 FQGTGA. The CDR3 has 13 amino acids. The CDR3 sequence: CTSSPGVGDEQFF. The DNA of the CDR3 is TGTACCAGCAGCCCCGGGGTAGGGGATGAGCAGTTCTTC.

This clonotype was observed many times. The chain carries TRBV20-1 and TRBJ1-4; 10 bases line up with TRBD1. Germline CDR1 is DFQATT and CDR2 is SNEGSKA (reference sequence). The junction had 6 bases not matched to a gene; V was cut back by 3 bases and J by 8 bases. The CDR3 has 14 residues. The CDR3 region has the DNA TGCAGTGCTAGTGTCGGGACAGGGGACGAAAAACTGTTTTTT. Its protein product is CSASVGTGDEKLFF.

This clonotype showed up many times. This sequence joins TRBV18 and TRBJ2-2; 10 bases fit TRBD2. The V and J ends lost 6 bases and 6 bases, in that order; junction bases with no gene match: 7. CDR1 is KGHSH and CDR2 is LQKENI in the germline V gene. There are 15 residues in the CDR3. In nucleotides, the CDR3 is TGTGCCAGCTCGCAAGCTAGCGGGAGTCCCGGGGAGCTGTTTTTT. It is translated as CASSQASGSPGELFF. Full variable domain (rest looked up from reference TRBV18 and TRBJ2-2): NAGVMQNPRHLVRRRGQEARLRCSPMKGHSHVYWYRQLPEEGLKFMVYLQKENIIDESGMPKERFSAEFPKEGPSILRIQQVVRGDSAAYFCASSQASGSPGELFFGEGSRLTVL.

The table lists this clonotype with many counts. The CDR3 loop reads CSAPRELQGWYGYTF. As DNA, the CDR3 is TGCAGTGCGCCCCGGGAGCTCCAAGGATGGTATGGCTACACCTTC. The chain employs TRBV20-1 and TRBJ1-2, with D unclear. V shed 6 bases and J shed 5 bases, with 22 bases lying between them. This CDR3 has 15 amino acids. Germline V CDR1 and CDR2: DFQATT, SNEGSKA (reference sequence).

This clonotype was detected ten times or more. The CDR3: CASSQDRRAWETQYF. In DNA, the CDR3 is TGTGCCAGCAGCCAAGACAGGCGAGCCTGGGAGACCCAGTACTTC. The chain uses TRBV3-1 and TRBJ2-5, with D hard to call. Trimming removed 0 bases from V and 5 bases from J, with 13 bases in between. The CDR3 length is 15 residues. Germline V gene lookup returns CDR1 LGHDT and CDR2 YNNKEL (reference sequence).

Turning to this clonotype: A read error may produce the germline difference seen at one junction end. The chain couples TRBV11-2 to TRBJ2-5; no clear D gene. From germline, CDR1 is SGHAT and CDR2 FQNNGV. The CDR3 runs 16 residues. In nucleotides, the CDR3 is TGTGCCAGCAGCATTCAATCACGCATCGTCCAAGAGGCCCAGTACTTC. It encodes CASSIQSRIVQEAQYF.

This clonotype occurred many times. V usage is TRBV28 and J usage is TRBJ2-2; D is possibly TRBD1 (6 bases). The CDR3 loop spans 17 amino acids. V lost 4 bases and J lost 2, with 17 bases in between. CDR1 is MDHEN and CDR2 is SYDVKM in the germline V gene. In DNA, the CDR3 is TGTGCCAGCAGTTCCCTCAGGACAGCAATCAACACCGGGGAGCTGTTTTTT. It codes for CASSSLRTAINTGELFF.

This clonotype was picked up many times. CDR3 nucleotides: TGTGCCTGGAGTAGGGTACGCTTTGAAAAACTGTTTTTT. Its protein product is CAWSRVRFEKLFF. This chain joins TRBV30 and TRBJ1-4, with D unclear. This CDR3 is built from 13 residues. V was trimmed by 2 bases and J by 7 bases, leaving 11 bases between them. Germline values: CDR1 GTSNPN, CDR2 SVGIG (reference sequence). Variable domain in full (rest from reference TRBV30 and TRBJ1-4): SQTIHQWPATLVQPVGSPLSLECTVEGTSNPNLYWYRQAAGRGLQLLFYSVGIGQISSEVPQNLSASRPQDRQFILSSKKLLLSDSGFYLCAWSRVRFEKLFFGSGTQLSVL.

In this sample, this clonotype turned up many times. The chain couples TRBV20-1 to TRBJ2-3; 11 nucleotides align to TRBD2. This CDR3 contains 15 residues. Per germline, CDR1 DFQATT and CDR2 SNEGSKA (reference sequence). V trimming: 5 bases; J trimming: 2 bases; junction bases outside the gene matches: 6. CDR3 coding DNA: TGCAGTGCTTCCGGGACTAGCGGTACCACAGATACGCAGTATTTT. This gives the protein CSASGTSGTTDTQYF.

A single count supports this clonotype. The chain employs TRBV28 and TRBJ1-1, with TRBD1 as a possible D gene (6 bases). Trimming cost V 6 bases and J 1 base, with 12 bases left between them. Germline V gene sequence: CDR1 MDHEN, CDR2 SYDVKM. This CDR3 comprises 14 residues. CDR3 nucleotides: TGTGCCAGCAGCACCTTGACAGGGAACACTGAAGCTTTCTTT. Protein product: CASSTLTGNTEAFF. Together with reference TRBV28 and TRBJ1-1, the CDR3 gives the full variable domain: DVKVTQSSRYLVKRTGEKVFLECVQDMDHENMFWYRQDPGLGLRLIYFSYDVKMKEKGDIPEGYSVSREKKERFSLILESASTNQTSMYLCASSTLTGNTEAFFGQGTRLTVV.

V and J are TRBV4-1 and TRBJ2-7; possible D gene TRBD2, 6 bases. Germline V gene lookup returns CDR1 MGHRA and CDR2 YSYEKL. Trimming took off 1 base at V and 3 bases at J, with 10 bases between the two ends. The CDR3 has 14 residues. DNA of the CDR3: TGCGCCAGCAGCCAAGTGGGGGGAAACTACGAGCAGTACTTC. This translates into CASSQVGGNYEQYF.

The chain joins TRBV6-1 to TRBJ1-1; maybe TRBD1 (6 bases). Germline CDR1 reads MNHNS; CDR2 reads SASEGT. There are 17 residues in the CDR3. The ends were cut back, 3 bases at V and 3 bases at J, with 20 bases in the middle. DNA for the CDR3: TGTGCCAGCAGTGACCTCGGACAGAGGGCAGGGGACACTGAAGCTTTCTTT. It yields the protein CASSDLGQRAGDTEAFF.

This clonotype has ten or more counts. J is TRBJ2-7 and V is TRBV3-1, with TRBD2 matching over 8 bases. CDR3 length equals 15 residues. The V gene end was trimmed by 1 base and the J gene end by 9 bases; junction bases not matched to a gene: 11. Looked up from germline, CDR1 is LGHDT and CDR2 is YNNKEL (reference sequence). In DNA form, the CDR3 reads TGTGCCAGCAGCCAAGGAATAGCGGGAAGGGTTGGGCAGTACTTC. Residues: CASSQGIAGRVGQYF.

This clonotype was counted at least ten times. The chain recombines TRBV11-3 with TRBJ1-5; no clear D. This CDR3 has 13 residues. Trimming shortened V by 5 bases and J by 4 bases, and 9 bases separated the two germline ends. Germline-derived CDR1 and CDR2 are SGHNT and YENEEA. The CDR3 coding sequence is TGTGCCAGCAGCCCATTGTGGAATCAGCCCCAGCATTTT. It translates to CASSPLWNQPQHF.

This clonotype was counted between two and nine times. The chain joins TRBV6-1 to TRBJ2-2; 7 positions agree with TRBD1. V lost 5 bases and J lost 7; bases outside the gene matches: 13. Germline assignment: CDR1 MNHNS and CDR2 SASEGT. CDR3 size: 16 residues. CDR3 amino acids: CASSTLGGARRGELFF. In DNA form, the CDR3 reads TGTGCCAGCAGTACGTTAGGGGGCGCGCGTCGCGGGGAGCTGTTTTTT.

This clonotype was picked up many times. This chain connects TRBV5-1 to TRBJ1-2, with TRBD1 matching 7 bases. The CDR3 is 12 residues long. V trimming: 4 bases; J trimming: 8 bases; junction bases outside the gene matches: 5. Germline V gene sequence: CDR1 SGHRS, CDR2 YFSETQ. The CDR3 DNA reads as TGCGCCAGCAGCCTTTACAGGGGCGGCTACACCTTC. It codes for CASSLYRGGYTF.

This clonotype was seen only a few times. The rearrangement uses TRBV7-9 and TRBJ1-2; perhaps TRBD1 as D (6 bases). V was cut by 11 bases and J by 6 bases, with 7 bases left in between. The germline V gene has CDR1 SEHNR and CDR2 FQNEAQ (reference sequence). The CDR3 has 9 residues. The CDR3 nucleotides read TGTGCCGGGGACAATGGCTACACCTTC. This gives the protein CAGDNGYTF.

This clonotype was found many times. This CDR3 reads CASSLPITPRTPMGTDTQYF. For the CDR3, the DNA is TGTGCCAGCAGCTTACCTATCACCCCTAGGACTCCTATGGGCACAGATACGCAGTATTTT. The J gene is TRBJ2-3, the V gene TRBV11-2; tentatively, D is TRBD2 (5 bases). Germline V gives CDR1 SGHAT, CDR2 FQNNGV. The CDR3 has 20 residues. Between the trimmed V and J ends, which lost 2 bases and 1 base, there was a span of 25 bases.

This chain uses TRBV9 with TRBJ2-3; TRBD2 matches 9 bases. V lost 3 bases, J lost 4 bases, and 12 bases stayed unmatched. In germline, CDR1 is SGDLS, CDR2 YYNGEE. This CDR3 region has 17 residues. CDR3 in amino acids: CASSGGFRREGPDTQYF. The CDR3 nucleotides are TGTGCCAGCAGCGGGGGTTTTCGGCGGGAGGGCCCAGATACGCAGTATTTT.